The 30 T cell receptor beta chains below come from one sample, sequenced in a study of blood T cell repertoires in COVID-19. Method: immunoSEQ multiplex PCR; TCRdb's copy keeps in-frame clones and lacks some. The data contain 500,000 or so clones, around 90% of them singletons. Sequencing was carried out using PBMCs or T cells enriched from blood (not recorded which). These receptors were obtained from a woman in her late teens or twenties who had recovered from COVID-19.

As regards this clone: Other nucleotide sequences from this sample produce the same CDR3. CDR3 amino acids: CASSLGGSVDTEAFF. The CDR3 DNA reads TGTGCCAGCAGCTTAGGGGGCTCGGTTGACACTGAAGCTTTCTTT. The V and J genes are TRBV7-9 and TRBJ1-1; maybe TRBD1 (5 bases). CDR1 SEHNR and CDR2 FQNEAQ come from the germline V gene (reference sequence). The CDR3 contains 15 residues. V was shortened by 1 base and J by 3 bases, with 12 bases between the two germline ends.

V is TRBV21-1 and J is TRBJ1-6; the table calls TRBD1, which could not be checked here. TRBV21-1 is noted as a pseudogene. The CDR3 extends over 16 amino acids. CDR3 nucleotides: TGTGCCAGCAGCATACAGGGGGAAGAGATCAGTTCACCCCTCCACTTT. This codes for CASSIQGEEISSPLHF.

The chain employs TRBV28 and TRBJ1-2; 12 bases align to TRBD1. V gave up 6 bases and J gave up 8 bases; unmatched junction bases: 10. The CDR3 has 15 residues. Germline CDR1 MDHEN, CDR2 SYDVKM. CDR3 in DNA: TGTGCCAGCAGCTTGTCGGGACAGGGGGCATGGGGCTACACCTTC. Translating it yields CASSLSGQGAWGYTF.

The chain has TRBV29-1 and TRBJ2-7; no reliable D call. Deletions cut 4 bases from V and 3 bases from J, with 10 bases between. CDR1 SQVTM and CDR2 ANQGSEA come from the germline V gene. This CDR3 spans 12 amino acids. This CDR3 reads CSVAGYNYEQYF. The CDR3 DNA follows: TGCAGCGTTGCAGGATATAACTACGAGCAGTACTTC.

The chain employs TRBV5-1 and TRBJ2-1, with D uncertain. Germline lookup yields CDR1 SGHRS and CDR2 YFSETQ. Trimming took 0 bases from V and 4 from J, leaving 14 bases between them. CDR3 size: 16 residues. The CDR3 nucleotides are TGCGCCAGCAGCTTGGCCGGAGTGGGTCATTACAATGAGCAGTTCTTC. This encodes CASSLAGVGHYNEQFF.

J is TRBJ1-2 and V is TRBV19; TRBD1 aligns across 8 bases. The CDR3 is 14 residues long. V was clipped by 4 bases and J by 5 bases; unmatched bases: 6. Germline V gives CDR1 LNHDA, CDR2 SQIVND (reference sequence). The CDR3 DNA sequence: TGTGCCAGTAGTACACAGGGGGGATTTTATGGCTACACCTTC. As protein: CASSTQGGFYGYTF.

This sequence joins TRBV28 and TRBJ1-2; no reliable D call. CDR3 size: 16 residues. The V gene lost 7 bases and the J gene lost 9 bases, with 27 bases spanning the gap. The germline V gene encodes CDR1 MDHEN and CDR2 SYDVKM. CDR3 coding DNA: TGTGCCAGCAAAGGAGTGGGGTTGGCGGGATCATGGAGCTACACCTTC. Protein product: CASKGVGLAGSWSYTF.

The CDR3 sequence is CASSPSQVSNQPQHF. CDR3 coding DNA: TGTGCCAGCTCACCGTCCCAGGTCAGCAATCAGCCCCAGCATTTT. The chain joins TRBV18 to TRBJ1-5; the D is unclear. CDR3 size: 15 residues. The V end lost 3 bases, the J end lost 1 base, and 10 bases lay between the germline ends. CDR1 is KGHSH, CDR2 LQKENI, per germline.

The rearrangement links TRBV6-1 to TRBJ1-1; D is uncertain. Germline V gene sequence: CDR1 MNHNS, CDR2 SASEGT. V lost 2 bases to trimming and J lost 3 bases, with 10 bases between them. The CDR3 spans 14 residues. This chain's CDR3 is CASSEYRGYTEAFF. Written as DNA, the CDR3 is TGTGCCAGCAGTGAATACCGGGGATACACTGAAGCTTTCTTT.

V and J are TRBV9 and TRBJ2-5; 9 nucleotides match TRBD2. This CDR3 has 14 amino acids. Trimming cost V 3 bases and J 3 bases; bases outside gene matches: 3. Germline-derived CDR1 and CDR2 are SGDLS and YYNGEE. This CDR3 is CASSASSGKETQYF. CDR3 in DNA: TGTGCCAGCAGCGCCTCTAGCGGGAAAGAGACCCAGTACTTC.

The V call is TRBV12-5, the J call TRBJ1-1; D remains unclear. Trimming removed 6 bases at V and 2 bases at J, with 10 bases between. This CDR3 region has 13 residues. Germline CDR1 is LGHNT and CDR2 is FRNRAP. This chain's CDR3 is CASGTLDNTEAFF. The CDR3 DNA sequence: TGTGCTAGTGGCACGCTAGATAACACTGAAGCTTTCTTT.

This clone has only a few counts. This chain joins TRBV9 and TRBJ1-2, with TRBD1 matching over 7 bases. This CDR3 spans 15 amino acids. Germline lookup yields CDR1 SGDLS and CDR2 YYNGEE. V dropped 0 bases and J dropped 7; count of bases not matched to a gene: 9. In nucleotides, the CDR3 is TGTGCCAGCAGCGTAGAAGACAGGGTGAGGGGTGGCTACACCTTC. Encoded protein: CASSVEDRVRGGYTF. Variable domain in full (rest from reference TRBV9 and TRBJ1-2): DSGVTQTPKHLITATGQRVTLRCSPRSGDLSVYWYQQSLDQGLQFLIQYYNGEERAKGNILERFSAQQFPDLHSELNLSSLELGDSALYFCASSVEDRVRGGYTFGSGTRLTVV.

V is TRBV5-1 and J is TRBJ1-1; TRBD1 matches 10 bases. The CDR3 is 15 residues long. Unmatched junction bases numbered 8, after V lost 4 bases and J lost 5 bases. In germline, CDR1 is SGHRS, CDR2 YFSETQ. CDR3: CASSRRTGGDTEAFF. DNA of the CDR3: TGCGCCAGCAGCCGAAGGACAGGGGGAGATACTGAAGCTTTCTTT.

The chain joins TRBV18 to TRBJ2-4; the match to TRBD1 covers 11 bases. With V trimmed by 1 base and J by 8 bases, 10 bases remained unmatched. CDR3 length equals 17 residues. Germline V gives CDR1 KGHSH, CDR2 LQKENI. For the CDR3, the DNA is TGTGCCAGCTCACCACGTGGGACAGGGGGAGTGTGGGACATTCAGTACTTC. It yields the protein CASSPRGTGGVWDIQYF.

The CDR3 sequence: CASSEKRGDTQYF. The DNA of the CDR3 is TGTGCCAGCAGTGAAAAGCGGGGAGATACGCAGTATTTT. The V call is TRBV2, the J call TRBJ2-3; 7 bases line up with TRBD2. This CDR3 contains 13 residues. The germline V gene encodes CDR1 SNHLY and CDR2 FYNNEI. Trimming at V came to 2 bases and at J to 5 bases, leaving 1 base not matched to a gene.

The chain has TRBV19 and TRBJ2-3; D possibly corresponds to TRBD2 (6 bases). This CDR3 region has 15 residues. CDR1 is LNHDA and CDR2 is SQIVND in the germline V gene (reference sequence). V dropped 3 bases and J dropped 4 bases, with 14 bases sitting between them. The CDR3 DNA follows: TGTGCCAGTAGTATGAGCAGGGAGGTCTCAGATACGCAGTATTTT. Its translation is CASSMSREVSDTQYF.

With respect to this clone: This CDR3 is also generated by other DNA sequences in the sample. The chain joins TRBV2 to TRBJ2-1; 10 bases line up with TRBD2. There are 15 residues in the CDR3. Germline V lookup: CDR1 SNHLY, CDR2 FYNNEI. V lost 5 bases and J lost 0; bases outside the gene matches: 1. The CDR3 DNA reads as TGTGCCAGCAGTTTAGCGGGGGGCTCCTACAATGAGCAGTTCTTC. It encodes CASSLAGGSYNEQFF.

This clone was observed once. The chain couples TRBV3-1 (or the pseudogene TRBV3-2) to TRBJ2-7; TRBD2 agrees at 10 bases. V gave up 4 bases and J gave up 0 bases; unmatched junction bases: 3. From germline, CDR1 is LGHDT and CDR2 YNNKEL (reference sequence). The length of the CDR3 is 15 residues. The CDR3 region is CASSLTSGDSYEQYF. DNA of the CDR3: TGTGCCAGCAGCCTAACTAGCGGGGACTCCTACGAGCAGTACTTC.

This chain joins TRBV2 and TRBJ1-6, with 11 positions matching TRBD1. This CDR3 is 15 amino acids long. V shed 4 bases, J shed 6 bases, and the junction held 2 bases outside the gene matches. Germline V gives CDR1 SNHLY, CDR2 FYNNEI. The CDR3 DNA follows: TGTGCCAGCAGTGGGACAGGGGGCAGTAATTCACCCCTCCACTTT. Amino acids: CASSGTGGSNSPLHF.

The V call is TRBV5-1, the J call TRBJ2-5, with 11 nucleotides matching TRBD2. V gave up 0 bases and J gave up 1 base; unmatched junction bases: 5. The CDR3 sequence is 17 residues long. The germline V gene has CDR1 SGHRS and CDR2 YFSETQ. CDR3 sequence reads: CASSLGATSGGQETQYF. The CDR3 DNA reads TGCGCCAGCAGCTTGGGGGCAACTAGCGGGGGCCAAGAGACCCAGTACTTC.

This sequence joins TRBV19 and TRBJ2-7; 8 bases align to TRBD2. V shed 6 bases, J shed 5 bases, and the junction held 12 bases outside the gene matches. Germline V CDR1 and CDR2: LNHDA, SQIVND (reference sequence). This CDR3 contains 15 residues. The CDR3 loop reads CASSPRPGGEDEQYF. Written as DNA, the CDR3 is TGTGCCAGTAGCCCTCGCCCGGGAGGGGAGGACGAGCAGTACTTC.

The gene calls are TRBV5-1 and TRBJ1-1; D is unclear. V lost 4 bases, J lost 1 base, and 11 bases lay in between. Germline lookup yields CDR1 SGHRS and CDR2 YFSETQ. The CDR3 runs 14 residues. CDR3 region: CASSDGAENTEAFF. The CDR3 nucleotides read TGCGCCAGCAGCGATGGAGCGGAGAACACTGAAGCTTTCTTT.

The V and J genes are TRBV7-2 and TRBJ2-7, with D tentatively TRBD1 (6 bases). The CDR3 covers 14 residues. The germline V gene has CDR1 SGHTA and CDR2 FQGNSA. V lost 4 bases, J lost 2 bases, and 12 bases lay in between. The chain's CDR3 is CASSWDTGPYEQYF. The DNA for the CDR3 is TGTGCCAGCAGCTGGGACACCGGCCCCTACGAGCAGTACTTC.

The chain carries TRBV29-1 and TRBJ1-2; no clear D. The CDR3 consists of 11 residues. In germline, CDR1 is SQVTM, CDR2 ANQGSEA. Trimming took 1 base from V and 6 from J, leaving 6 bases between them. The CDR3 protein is CSVEGRNGYTF. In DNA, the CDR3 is TGCAGCGTTGAAGGGCGGAATGGCTACACCTTC.

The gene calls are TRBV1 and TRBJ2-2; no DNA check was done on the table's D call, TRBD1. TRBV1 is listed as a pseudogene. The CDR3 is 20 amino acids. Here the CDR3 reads CTSSQKFLKMDRVECGELFF. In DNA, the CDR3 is TGCACCAGCAGCCAAAAATTCTTGAAAATGGACAGGGTCGAATGCGGGGAGCTGTTTTTT.

CDR3 region: CASSPMTGQETQYF. CDR3 nucleotide sequence: TGTGCCAGCAGTCCCATGACAGGGCAAGAGACCCAGTACTTC. V gene TRBV28 combines with J gene TRBJ2-5; 7 bases line up with TRBD1. In germline, CDR1 is MDHEN, CDR2 SYDVKM. V lost 5 bases, J lost 2 bases, and 5 bases stayed unmatched. The CDR3 length is 14 residues. Drawing the rest from reference TRBV28 and TRBJ2-5, the complete variable domain is DVKVTQSSRYLVKRTGEKVFLECVQDMDHENMFWYRQDPGLGLRLIYFSYDVKMKEKGDIPEGYSVSREKKERFSLILESASTNQTSMYLCASSPMTGQETQYFGPGTRLLVL.

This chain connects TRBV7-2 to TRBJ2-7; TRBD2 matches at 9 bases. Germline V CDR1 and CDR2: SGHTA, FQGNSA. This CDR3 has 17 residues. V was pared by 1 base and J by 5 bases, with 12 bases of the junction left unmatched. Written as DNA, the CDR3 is TGTGCCAGCAGCTTAGAAGGGCCAGCGGGGGGATTAAACGAGCAGTACTTC. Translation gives CASSLEGPAGGLNEQYF.

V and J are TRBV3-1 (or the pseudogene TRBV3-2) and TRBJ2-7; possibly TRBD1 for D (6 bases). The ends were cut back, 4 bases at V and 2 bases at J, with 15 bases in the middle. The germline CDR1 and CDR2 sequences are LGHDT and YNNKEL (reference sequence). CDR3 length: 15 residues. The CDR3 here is CASSPPGQAAYEQYF. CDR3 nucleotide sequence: TGTGCCAGCAGCCCTCCGGGACAAGCGGCCTACGAGCAGTACTTC.

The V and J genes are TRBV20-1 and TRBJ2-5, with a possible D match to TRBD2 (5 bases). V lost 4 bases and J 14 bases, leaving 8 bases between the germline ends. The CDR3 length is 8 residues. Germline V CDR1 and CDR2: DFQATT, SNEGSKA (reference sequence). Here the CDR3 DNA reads TGCAGTGCTACACGGACTTACTTC. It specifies CSATRTYF.

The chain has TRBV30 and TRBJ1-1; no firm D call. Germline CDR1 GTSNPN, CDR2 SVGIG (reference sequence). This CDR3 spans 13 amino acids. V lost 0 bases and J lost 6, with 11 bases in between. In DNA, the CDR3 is TGTGCCTGGAGTGTACGGGTTGGAGCTGAAGCTTTCTTT. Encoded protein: CAWSVRVGAEAFF. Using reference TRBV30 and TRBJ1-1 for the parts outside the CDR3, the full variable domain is SQTIHQWPATLVQPVGSPLSLECTVEGTSNPNLYWYRQAAGRGLQLLFYSVGIGQISSEVPQNLSASRPQDRQFILSSKKLLLSDSGFYLCAWSVRVGAEAFFGQGTRLTVV.